What follows are 10 T cell receptor beta chains derived from one specimen sequenced in a study of blood T cell repertoires in COVID-19. The protocol was immunoSEQ multiplex PCR, while the TCRdb copy is restricted to in-frame clones and leaves out a portion. Among more than 150,000 clones listed, 78% were seen once. Specimen: peripheral blood. These receptors all stem from an elderly woman with active or convalescent COVID-19.

In this sample, this clone turned up a few times. The chain couples TRBV7-6 to TRBJ1-6, with TRBD1 identical over 9 bases. The germline CDR1 and CDR2 sequences are SGHVS and FNYEAQ. V was clipped by 6 bases and J by 0 bases; unmatched bases: 6. The CDR3 is 17 residues long. The CDR3 loop reads CASRNRGRSSYNSPLHF. In DNA form, the CDR3 reads TGTGCCAGCAGGAACAGGGGGCGGAGCTCCTATAATTCACCCCTCCACTTT. The full variable domain, in which reference TRBV7-6 and TRBJ1-6 provide the parts outside the CDR3, is GAGVSQSPRYKVTKRGQDVALRCDPISGHVSLYWYRQALGQGPEFLTYFNYEAQQDKSGLPNDRFSAERPEGSISTLTIQRTEQRDSAMYRCASRNRGRSSYNSPLHFGNGTRLTVT.

The rearrangement links TRBV9 to TRBJ2-5; 13 bases are a match to TRBD2. The V gene end was trimmed by 4 bases and the J gene end by 5 bases; junction bases not matched to a gene: 11. This CDR3 is built from 17 residues. Germline assignment: CDR1 SGDLS and CDR2 YYNGEE. The CDR3 reads CASSPETSGGRSETQYF. Written as DNA, the CDR3 is TGTGCCAGCAGCCCAGAGACTAGCGGGGGGCGATCGGAGACCCAGTACTTC. Based on the CDR3 plus reference TRBV9 and TRBJ2-5, the full variable domain is DSGVTQTPKHLITATGQRVTLRCSPRSGDLSVYWYQQSLDQGLQFLIQYYNGEERAKGNILERFSAQQFPDLHSELNLSSLELGDSALYFCASSPETSGGRSETQYFGPGTRLLVL.

The V gene is TRBV9, the J gene TRBJ1-6, with D possibly matching TRBD1 (6 bases). The CDR3 is 14 amino acids. V shed 8 bases and J shed 3 bases, with 12 bases lying between them. The V gene's germline CDR1 is SGDLS and CDR2 YYNGEE. The DNA for the CDR3 is TGTGCCAGTCGAGGACAGAACTATAATTCACCCCTCCACTTT. Its translation: CASRGQNYNSPLHF.

This clone is a singleton in its sample. V and J are TRBV6-2 or TRBV6-3 and TRBJ1-3; perhaps TRBD1 as D (6 bases). The CDR3 totals 16 residues. The germline CDR1 and CDR2 sequences are MNHEY and SVGEGT. Trimming removed 5 bases from V and 0 bases from J, with 14 bases in between. The CDR3 loop is CASSRAGAISGNTIYF. In DNA, the CDR3 is TGTGCCAGCAGTAGGGCAGGGGCGATCTCTGGAAACACCATATATTTT.

V and J are TRBV9 and TRBJ2-2; 7 bases are a match to TRBD1. Trimming removed 0 bases from V and 4 bases from J; junction bases left unmatched: 6. Germline V gives CDR1 SGDLS, CDR2 YYNGEE. CDR3 size: 16 residues. The CDR3 sequence is CASSVGYRGGTGELFF. CDR3 coding DNA: TGTGCCAGCAGCGTAGGGTACAGGGGTGGCACCGGGGAGCTGTTTTTT.

The chain carries TRBV9 and TRBJ1-2; D might be TRBD1 (5 bases). The CDR3 contains 18 residues. The V end lost 3 bases, the J end lost 0 bases, and 21 bases lay between the germline ends. CDR1 is SGDLS and CDR2 is YYNGEE in the germline V gene. The CDR3 sequence: CASSAERVSGVPNYGYTF. In nucleotides, the CDR3 is TGTGCCAGCAGCGCAGAAAGGGTATCGGGGGTCCCTAACTATGGCTACACCTTC.

This clone was seen more than once but under ten times. The rearrangement uses TRBV28 and TRBJ1-3, with D unresolved. CDR3 length: 14 residues. Trimming cost V 7 bases and J 4 bases, with 14 bases left between them. Germline V gene lookup returns CDR1 MDHEN and CDR2 SYDVKM. In DNA form, the CDR3 reads TGTGCCAGCACTCGGGGAAGGTGGGGAAACACCATATATTTT. Translation gives CASTRGRWGNTIYF.

The chain links TRBV27 to TRBJ1-3; D is perhaps TRBD1 (5 bases). The ends were cut back, 9 bases at V and 0 bases at J, with 24 bases in the middle. Germline CDR1 is MNHEY and CDR2 is SMNVEV (reference sequence). The CDR3 is 18 residues long. The CDR3 protein is CASMRDGSQTSSGNTIYF. DNA of the CDR3: TGTGCCAGTATGCGGGACGGAAGCCAAACCAGCTCTGGAAACACCATATATTTT.

The CDR3 is CASAPGQGAPGRELFF. DNA for the CDR3: TGTGCCAGCGCCCCGGGACAGGGGGCTCCCGGGAGGGAGCTGTTTTTT. The chain recombines TRBV24-1 with TRBJ2-2, with TRBD1 matching over 12 bases. The germline CDR1 and CDR2 sequences are KGHDR and SFDVKD. The length of the CDR3 is 16 residues. Unmatched junction bases numbered 15, after V lost 11 bases and J lost 9 bases.

V gene TRBV25-1 combines with J gene TRBJ1-5; D is ambiguous. Germline V gene lookup returns CDR1 MGHDK and CDR2 SYGVNS. This CDR3 is 12 amino acids long. The V and J ends lost 9 bases and 4 bases respectively, with 10 bases between them. CDR3 amino acids: CARWRVNQPQHF. The CDR3 DNA reads TGTGCCAGGTGGAGGGTTAATCAGCCCCAGCATTTT. The full variable domain, completed using reference TRBV25-1 and TRBJ1-5, is EADIYQTPRYLVIGTGKKITLECSQTMGHDKMYWYQQDPGMELHLIHYSYGVNSTEKGDLSSESTVSRIRTEHFPLTLESARPSHTSQYLCARWRVNQPQHFGDGTRLSIL.